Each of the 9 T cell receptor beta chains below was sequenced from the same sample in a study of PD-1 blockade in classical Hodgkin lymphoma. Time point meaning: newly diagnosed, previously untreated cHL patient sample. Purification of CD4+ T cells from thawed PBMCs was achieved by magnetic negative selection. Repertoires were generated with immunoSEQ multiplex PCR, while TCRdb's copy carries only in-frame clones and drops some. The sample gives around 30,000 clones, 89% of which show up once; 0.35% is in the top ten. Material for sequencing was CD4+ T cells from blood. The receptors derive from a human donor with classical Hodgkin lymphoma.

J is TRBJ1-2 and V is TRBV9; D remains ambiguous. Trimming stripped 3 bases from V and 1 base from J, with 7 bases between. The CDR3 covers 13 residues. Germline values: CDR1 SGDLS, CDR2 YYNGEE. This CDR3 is CASSADGNYGYTF. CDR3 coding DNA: TGTGCCAGCAGCGCGGACGGTAACTATGGCTACACCTTC.

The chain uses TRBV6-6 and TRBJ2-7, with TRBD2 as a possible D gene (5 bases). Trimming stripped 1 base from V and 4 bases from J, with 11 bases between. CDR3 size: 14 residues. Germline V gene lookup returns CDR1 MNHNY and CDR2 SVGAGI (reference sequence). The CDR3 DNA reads TGTGCCAGCAGTTACTACGGAGGTGTATACGAGCAGTACTTC. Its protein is CASSYYGGVYEQYF.

CDR3 sequence reads: CASSASGGGNQPQHF. CDR3 in DNA: TGTGCCAGCAGTGCGTCAGGGGGCGGCAATCAGCCCCAGCATTTT. The chain has TRBV6-5 and TRBJ1-5; TRBD1 matches at 8 bases. The CDR3 length is 15 residues. Germline lookup yields CDR1 MNHEY and CDR2 SVGAGI. V lost 5 bases, J lost 2 bases, and 5 bases stayed unmatched.

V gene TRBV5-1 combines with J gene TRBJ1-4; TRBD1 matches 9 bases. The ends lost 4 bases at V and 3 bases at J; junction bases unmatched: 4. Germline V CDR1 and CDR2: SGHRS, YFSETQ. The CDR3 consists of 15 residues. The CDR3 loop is CASSQDRGSNEKLFF. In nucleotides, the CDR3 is TGCGCCAGCAGCCAGGACAGGGGTTCTAATGAAAAACTGTTTTTT.

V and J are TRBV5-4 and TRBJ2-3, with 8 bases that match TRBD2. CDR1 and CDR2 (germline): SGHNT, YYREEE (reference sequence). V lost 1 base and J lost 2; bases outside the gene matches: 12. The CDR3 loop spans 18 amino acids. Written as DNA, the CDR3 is TGTGCCAGCAGCTTGTTTATATCCCGGGGGGGCACCACAGATACGCAGTATTTT. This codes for CASSLFISRGGTTDTQYF.

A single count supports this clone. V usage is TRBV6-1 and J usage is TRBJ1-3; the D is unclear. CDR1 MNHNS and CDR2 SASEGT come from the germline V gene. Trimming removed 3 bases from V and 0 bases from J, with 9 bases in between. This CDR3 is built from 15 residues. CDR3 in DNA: TGTGCCAGCAGTGATCGAGGGAGCTCTGGAAACACCATATATTTT. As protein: CASSDRGSSGNTIYF.

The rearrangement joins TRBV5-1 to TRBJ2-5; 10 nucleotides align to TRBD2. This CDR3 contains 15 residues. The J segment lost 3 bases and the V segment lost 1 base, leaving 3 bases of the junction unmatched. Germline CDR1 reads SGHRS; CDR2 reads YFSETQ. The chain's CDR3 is CASSLLAGVKETQYF. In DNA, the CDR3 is TGCGCCAGCAGCTTGCTAGCGGGAGTGAAAGAGACCCAGTACTTC.

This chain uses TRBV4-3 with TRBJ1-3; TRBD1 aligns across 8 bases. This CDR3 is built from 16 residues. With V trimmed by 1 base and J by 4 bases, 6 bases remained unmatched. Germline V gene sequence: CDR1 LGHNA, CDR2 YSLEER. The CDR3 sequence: CASSQGGTGAGNTIYF. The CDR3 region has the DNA TGCGCCAGCAGCCAAGGAGGGACAGGCGCCGGAAACACCATATATTTT.

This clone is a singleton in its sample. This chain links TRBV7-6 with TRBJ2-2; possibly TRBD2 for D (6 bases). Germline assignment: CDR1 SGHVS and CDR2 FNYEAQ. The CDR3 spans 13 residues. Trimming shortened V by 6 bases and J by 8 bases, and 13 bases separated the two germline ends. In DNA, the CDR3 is TGTGCCAGCAGGGCCGGGAGTGAAGGGGAGCTGTTTTTT. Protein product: CASRAGSEGELFF.